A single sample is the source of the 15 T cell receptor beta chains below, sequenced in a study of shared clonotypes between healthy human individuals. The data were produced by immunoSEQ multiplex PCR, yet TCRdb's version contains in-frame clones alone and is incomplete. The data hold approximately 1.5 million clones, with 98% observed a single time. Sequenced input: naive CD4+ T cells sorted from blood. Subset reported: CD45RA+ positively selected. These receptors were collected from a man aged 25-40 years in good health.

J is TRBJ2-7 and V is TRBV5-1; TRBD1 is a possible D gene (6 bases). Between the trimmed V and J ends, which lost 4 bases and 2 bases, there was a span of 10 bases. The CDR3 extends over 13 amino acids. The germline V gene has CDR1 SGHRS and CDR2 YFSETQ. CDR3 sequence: CASSAGAPYEQYF. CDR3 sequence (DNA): TGCGCCAGCAGCGCAGGGGCCCCCTACGAGCAGTACTTC.

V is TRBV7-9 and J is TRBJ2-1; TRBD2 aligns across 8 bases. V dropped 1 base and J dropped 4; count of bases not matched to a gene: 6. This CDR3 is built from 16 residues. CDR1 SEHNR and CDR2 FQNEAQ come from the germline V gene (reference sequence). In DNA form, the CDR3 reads TGTGCCAGCAGCTTAGTCATCACTAGCGGTTACAATGAGCAGTTCTTC. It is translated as CASSLVITSGYNEQFF.

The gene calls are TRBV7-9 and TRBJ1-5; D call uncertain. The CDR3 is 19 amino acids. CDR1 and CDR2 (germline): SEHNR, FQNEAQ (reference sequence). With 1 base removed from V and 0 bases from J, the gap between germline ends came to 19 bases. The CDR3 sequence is CASSLVGDTKGLSNQPQHF. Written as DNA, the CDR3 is TGTGCCAGCAGCTTAGTTGGCGACACAAAGGGCCTTAGCAATCAGCCCCAGCATTTT.

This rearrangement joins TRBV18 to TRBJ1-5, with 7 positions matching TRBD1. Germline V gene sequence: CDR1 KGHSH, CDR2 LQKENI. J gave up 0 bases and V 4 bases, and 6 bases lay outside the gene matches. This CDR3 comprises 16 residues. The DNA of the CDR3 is TGTGCCAGCTCACAGCTGACAGGGATTAGCAATCAGCCCCAGCATTTT. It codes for CASSQLTGISNQPQHF.

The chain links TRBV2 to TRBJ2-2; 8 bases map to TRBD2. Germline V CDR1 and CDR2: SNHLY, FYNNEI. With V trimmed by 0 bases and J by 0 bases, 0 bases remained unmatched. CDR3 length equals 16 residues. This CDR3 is CASSEARGANTGELFF. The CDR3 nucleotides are TGTGCCAGCAGTGAAGCGCGGGGGGCGAACACCGGGGAGCTGTTTTTT.

The DNA of the CDR3 is TGTGCCAGCAGCCGCTTCCGCGGTAGCACAGATACGCAGTATTTT. Translating it yields CASSRFRGSTDTQYF. The gene calls are TRBV28 and TRBJ2-3; the D is unclear. The CDR3 has 15 amino acids. V was pared by 6 bases and J by 0 bases, with 13 bases between. Germline V gene sequence: CDR1 MDHEN, CDR2 SYDVKM.

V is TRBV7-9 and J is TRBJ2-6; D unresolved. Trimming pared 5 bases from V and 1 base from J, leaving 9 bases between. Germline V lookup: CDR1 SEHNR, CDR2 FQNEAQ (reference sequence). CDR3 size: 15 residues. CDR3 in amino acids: CASSTHGSGANVLTF. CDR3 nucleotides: TGTGCCAGCAGCACCCACGGGTCTGGGGCCAACGTCCTGACTTTC.

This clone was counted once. CDR3 bases: TGTGCCAGCAGCAATCCCGGGACTAGCGGTTACAATGAGCAGTTCTTC. Translating it yields CASSNPGTSGYNEQFF. The chain is built from TRBV9 and TRBJ2-1; 11 bases line up with TRBD2. This CDR3 has 16 residues. Per the germline V gene, CDR1 is SGDLS and CDR2 is YYNGEE. The V gene end was trimmed by 4 bases and the J gene end by 4 bases; junction bases not matched to a gene: 7. Variable domain in full (rest from reference TRBV9 and TRBJ2-1): DSGVTQTPKHLITATGQRVTLRCSPRSGDLSVYWYQQSLDQGLQFLIQYYNGEERAKGNILERFSAQQFPDLHSELNLSSLELGDSALYFCASSNPGTSGYNEQFFGPGTRLTVL.

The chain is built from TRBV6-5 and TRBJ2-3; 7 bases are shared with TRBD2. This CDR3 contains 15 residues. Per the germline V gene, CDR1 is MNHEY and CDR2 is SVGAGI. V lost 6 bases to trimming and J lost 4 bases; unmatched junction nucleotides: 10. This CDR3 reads CASSAGLSSPDTQYF. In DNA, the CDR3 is TGTGCCAGCAGCGCGGGACTATCTAGCCCAGATACGCAGTATTTT.

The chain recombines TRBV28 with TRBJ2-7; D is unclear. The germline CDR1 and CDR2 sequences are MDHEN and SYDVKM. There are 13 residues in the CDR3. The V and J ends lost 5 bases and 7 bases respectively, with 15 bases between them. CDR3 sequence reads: CASSPGSFGEQYF. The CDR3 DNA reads TGTGCCAGCAGTCCTGGAAGTTTTGGGGAGCAGTACTTC.

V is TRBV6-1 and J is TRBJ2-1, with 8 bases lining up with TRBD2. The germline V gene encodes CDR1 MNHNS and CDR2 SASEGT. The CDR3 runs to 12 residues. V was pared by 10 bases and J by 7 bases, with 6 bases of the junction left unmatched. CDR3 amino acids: CATGLARNEQFF. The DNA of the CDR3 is TGTGCCACAGGACTAGCTCGGAATGAGCAGTTCTTC.

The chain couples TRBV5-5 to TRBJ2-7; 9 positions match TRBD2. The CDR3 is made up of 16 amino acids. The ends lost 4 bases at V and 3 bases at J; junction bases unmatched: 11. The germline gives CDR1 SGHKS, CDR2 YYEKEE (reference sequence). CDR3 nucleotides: TGTGCCAGCAGCCCGAGTAGAGCGGGGGGTAGCTACGAGCAGTACTTC. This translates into CASSPSRAGGSYEQYF.

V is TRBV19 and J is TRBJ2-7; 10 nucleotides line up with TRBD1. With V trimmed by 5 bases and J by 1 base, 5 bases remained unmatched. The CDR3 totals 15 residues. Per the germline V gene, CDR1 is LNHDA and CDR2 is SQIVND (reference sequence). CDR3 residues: CASSPPGQGSYEQYF. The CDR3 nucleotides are TGTGCCAGTAGTCCGCCGGGACAGGGGTCCTACGAGCAGTACTTC.

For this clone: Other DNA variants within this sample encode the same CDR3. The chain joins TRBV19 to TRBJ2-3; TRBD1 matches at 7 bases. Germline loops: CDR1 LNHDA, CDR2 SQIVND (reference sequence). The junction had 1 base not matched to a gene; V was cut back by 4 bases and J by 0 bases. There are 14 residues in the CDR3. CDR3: CASSNRGSTDTQYF. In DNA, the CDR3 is TGTGCCAGTAGTAACAGGGGTAGCACAGATACGCAGTATTTT.

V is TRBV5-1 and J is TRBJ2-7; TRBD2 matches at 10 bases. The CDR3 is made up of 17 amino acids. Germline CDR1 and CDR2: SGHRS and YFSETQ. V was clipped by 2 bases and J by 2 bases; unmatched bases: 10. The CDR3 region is CASSLSPSGSPTYEQYF. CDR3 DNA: TGCGCCAGCAGCTTAAGTCCTAGCGGGAGCCCTACCTACGAGCAGTACTTC.